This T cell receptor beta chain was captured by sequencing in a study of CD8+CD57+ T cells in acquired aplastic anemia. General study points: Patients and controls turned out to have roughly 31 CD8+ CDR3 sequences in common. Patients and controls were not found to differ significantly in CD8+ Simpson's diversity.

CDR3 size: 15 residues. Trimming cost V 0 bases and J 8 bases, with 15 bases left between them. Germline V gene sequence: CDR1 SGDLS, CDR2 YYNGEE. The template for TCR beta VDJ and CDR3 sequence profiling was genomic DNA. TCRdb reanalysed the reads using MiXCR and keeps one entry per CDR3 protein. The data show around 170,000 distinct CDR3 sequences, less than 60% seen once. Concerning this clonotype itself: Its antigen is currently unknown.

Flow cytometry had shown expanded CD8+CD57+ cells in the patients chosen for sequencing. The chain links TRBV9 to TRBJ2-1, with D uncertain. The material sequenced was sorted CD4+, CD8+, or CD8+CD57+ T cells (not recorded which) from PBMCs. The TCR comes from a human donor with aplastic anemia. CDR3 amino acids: CASSVEIRIVHEQFF. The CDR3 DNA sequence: TGTGCCAGCAGCGTAGAGATAAGGATTGTTCATGAGCAGTTCTTC.